This TCR beta chain stems from a study of blood T cell repertoires in COVID-19. This clone was counted a few times. Repertoires were generated with immunoSEQ multiplex PCR, while TCRdb's copy carries only in-frame clones and drops some. The data contain about 400,000 clones, approximately 85% of them singletons. The CDR3 sequence is 14 residues long. Per the germline V gene, CDR1 is MGHRA and CDR2 is YSYEKL. After removal of 5 bases from V and 6 bases from J, the junction contained 8 bases not matched to a gene. This receptor was identified in a woman aged 35 to 49 with acute COVID-19. The sequenced material came from PBMCs or T cells enriched from blood (not recorded which). The chain uses TRBV4-1 and TRBJ1-2, with 8 positions matching TRBD1. CDR3 nucleotide sequence: TGCGCCAGCAGCTCAGGACAGGGAGTGGATGGCTACACCTTC. This gives the protein CASSSGQGVDGYTF.